The clone carrying this T cell receptor (beta chain) was found a few times. The antigen is unknown. The entry originates in a study of CD8+ T cells in alopecia areata. Overall study findings and caveats: Many of the expanded lesional clones endured in scalp and blood while on tofacitinib.

TCR sequencing used cDNA made by reverse transcription of extracted RNA. The assay was immunoSEQ multiplex PCR, and TCRdb's table has in-frame clones only and misses some. In the table there are fewer than 200,000 clones, about 60% of which are singletons. Treatment noted: oral pan-JAK inhibitor, 5-10 mg twice daily. Trimming took 0 bases from V and 3 from J, leaving 12 bases between them. The CDR3 is made up of 15 amino acids. CDR1 and CDR2 (germline): MNHNY, SVGAGI (reference sequence). The receptor was derived from a human donor with alopecia areata. This sample comprised CD8+ T cells sorted from blood, obtained at week 24, from a patient treated with tofacitinib. V gene TRBV6-6 combines with J gene TRBJ2-7; weak D call: TRBD2 (6 bases). CDR3 amino acids: CASSYSRGAGYEQYF. For the CDR3, the DNA is TGTGCCAGCAGTTACTCGCGGGGAGCGGGCTACGAGCAGTACTTC.